A selection of T cell receptor beta chains follows, all from one sample in a study of cytomegalovirus exposure and HLA in healthy donors. Profiled with immunoSEQ multiplex PCR; TCRdb holds only in-frame clones, not every one. Of about 160,000 clones detected, roughly four fifths appear once; the ten largest clones hold 0.96%. Sequenced: PBMCs. These receptors originate from a girl aged 2 to 9 in good health and CMV-seropositive. Each CDR3 is given with its conserved first and last residue. A D gene is named only where the DNA matches it firmly. Only part of the rows carry a size: once, few, many, or a class if the clone is expanded.

D gene: -; V gene: TRBV7-9; J gene: TRBJ1-1; clone size: -; CDR3 DNA: TGTGCCAGCACCCAGGGGAATGAAGCTTTCTTT; CDR3 protein: CASTQGNEAFF
D gene: -; V gene: TRBV21-1; J gene: TRBJ1-1; clone size: few; CDR3 DNA: TGTGCCAGCAGCAAGGAAGCGGAAGGAGGGGAAGGGAACACTGAAGCTTTCTTT; CDR3 protein: CASSKEAEGGEGNTEAFF
D gene: -; V gene: TRBV15; J gene: TRBJ1-4; clone size: once; CDR3 DNA: TGTGCCACCAGGGAGGGGTTTGGAAATGAAAAACTGTTTTTT; CDR3 protein: CATREGFGNEKLFF
D gene: TRBD2; V gene: TRBV30; J gene: TRBJ2-5; clone size: -; CDR3 DNA: TGTGCCTGGAGCGACTCGGGACTAGCGGGAGTACCGGAGACCCAGTACTTC; CDR3 protein: CAWSDSGLAGVPETQYF
D gene: -; V gene: TRBV28; J gene: TRBJ2-4; clone size: -; CDR3 DNA: TGTGCCAGCAGTTTAGCACAGTACGGGGTCATTCAGTACTTC; CDR3 protein: CASSLAQYGVIQYF
D gene: -; V gene: TRBV30; J gene: TRBJ1-2; clone size: -; CDR3 DNA: TGTGCCTGGAGTGTACGGAGAGTTAACTATGGCTACACCTTC; CDR3 protein: CAWSVRRVNYGYTF
D gene: -; V gene: TRBV5-1; J gene: TRBJ1-5; clone size: -; CDR3 DNA: TGCGCCAGCAGCTTGGCCGGGGGTAGCAATCAGCCCCAGCATTTT; CDR3 protein: CASSLAGGSNQPQHF
D gene: TRBD2; V gene: TRBV4-1; J gene: TRBJ2-5; clone size: -; CDR3 DNA: TGCGCCAGCAGCCAAGACGGGACTAGCGGACAAGAGACCCAGTACTTC; CDR3 protein: CASSQDGTSGQETQYF
D gene: TRBD2; V gene: TRBV28; J gene: TRBJ2-1; clone size: -; CDR3 DNA: TGTGCCAGCACCCGATCTAGCGGGAGGCCGTACAATGAGCAGTTCTTC; CDR3 protein: CASTRSSGRPYNEQFF
D gene: -; V gene: TRBV25-1; J gene: TRBJ2-7; clone size: -; CDR3 DNA: TGTGCCACCGGGGACAACGAGCAGTACTTC; CDR3 protein: CATGDNEQYF
D gene: -; V gene: TRBV7-9; J gene: TRBJ1-1; clone size: few; CDR3 DNA: TGTGCCAGCAGCTCATCAACGGGTGAAGCTTTCTTT; CDR3 protein: CASSSSTGEAFF
D gene: -; V gene: TRBV28; J gene: TRBJ1-5; clone size: -; CDR3 DNA: TGTGCCAGCAGAACCCCAGGGGCTCGGACCCAGCATTTT; CDR3 protein: CASRTPGARTQHF
D gene: -; V gene: TRBV28; J gene: TRBJ1-1; clone size: few; CDR3 DNA: TGTGCCAGCAGTTTTGGGCCTCTCATGAACACTGAAGCTTTCTTT; CDR3 protein: CASSFGPLMNTEAFF
D gene: -; V gene: TRBV21-1; J gene: TRBJ2-5; clone size: -; CDR3 DNA: TGTGCCAGCAGCAAAAGTACAGGGGACCAAGAGACCCAGTACTTC; CDR3 protein: CASSKSTGDQETQYF
D gene: -; V gene: TRBV18; J gene: TRBJ1-1; clone size: -; CDR3 DNA: TGTGCCAGCTCACCAGGGAGCATGAACACTGAAGCTTTCTTT; CDR3 protein: CASSPGSMNTEAFF
D gene: TRBD2; V gene: TRBV6-5; J gene: TRBJ2-7; clone size: -; CDR3 DNA: TGTGCCAGCAGCCAACTAGCGGGAGAGCAGTACTTC; CDR3 protein: CASSQLAGEQYF
D gene: TRBD2; V gene: TRBV30; J gene: TRBJ2-2; clone size: -; CDR3 DNA: TGTGCCTGGAGTCGCGGGTGGACTAGCGGGCAGTACAACACCGGGGAGCTGTTTTTT; CDR3 protein: CAWSRGWTSGQYNTGELFF
D gene: TRBD1; V gene: TRBV7-9; J gene: TRBJ2-7; clone size: -; CDR3 DNA: TGTGCCAGCAGCTTAGCTGGGACAGACTACGAGCAGTACTTC; CDR3 protein: CASSLAGTDYEQYF
D gene: -; V gene: TRBV6-1; J gene: TRBJ2-5; clone size: -; CDR3 DNA: TGTGCCAGCAGTGAACGGGGAAGGTGGGAGACCCAGTACTTC; CDR3 protein: CASSERGRWETQYF
D gene: TRBD1; V gene: TRBV5-1; J gene: TRBJ2-7; clone size: -; CDR3 DNA: TGCGCCAGCAGCTCCAAGGACAGGACAGGGGCCTACGAGCAGTACTTC; CDR3 protein: CASSSKDRTGAYEQYF
D gene: -; V gene: TRBV28; J gene: TRBJ2-1; clone size: -; CDR3 DNA: TGTGCCAGCAGCCCCCGGCTAGCTCCTATCTACAATGAGCAGTTCTTC; CDR3 protein: CASSPRLAPIYNEQFF
D gene: TRBD1; V gene: TRBV2; J gene: TRBJ1-2; clone size: -; CDR3 DNA: TGTGCCAGCACCCGGGACAGTCAGACCGGCTACACCTTC; CDR3 protein: CASTRDSQTGYTF
D gene: -; V gene: TRBV30; J gene: TRBJ1-1; clone size: -; CDR3 DNA: TGTGCCTGGAGCGGTAGGGGATCGAACACTGAAGCTTTCTTT; CDR3 protein: CAWSGRGSNTEAFF
D gene: -; V gene: TRBV6-6; J gene: TRBJ2-7; clone size: -; CDR3 DNA: TGTGCCAGCAGGCCCGGTGAAGGGGGGGTCTACGAGCAGTACTTC; CDR3 protein: CASRPGEGGVYEQYF
D gene: TRBD2; V gene: TRBV6-1; J gene: TRBJ2-1; clone size: few; CDR3 DNA: TGTGCCAGCAGTGAACAGGCTAGCGGCTCCTACAATGAGCAGTTCTTC; CDR3 protein: CASSEQASGSYNEQFF
D gene: -; V gene: TRBV6-5; J gene: TRBJ2-1; clone size: -; CDR3 DNA: TGTGCCAGCAGTTTTAGAGGCAACAATGAGCAGTTCTTC; CDR3 protein: CASSFRGNNEQFF
D gene: TRBD1; V gene: TRBV7-8; J gene: TRBJ2-7; clone size: -; CDR3 DNA: TGTGCCAGCAGGAAGGGACAGGGTAACAACGAGCAGTACTTC; CDR3 protein: CASRKGQGNNEQYF
D gene: -; V gene: TRBV7-7; J gene: TRBJ2-5; clone size: -; CDR3 DNA: TGTGCTAGCAGCTTAGCCAGGGCCTCCCAAGAGACCCAGTACTTC; CDR3 protein: CASSLARASQETQYF
D gene: TRBD1; V gene: TRBV6-5; J gene: TRBJ2-3; clone size: -; CDR3 DNA: TGTGCCAGCAGTTACGAAGGACAGGGGTTAACAGATACGCAGTATTTT; CDR3 protein: CASSYEGQGLTDTQYF
D gene: TRBD1; V gene: TRBV5-5; J gene: TRBJ2-1; clone size: -; CDR3 DNA: TGTGCCAGCAGTGGGACAGGGTTGGGCAATGAGCAGTTCTTC; CDR3 protein: CASSGTGLGNEQFF
D gene: TRBD1; V gene: TRBV29-1; J gene: TRBJ1-1; clone size: -; CDR3 DNA: TGCAGCGTGGGACCGTCGACAGGGACCACTGAAGCTTTCTTT; CDR3 protein: CSVGPSTGTTEAFF
D gene: TRBD2; V gene: TRBV19; J gene: TRBJ2-1; clone size: -; CDR3 DNA: TGTGCCAGTATGGCGGAACTAGCGGGCGAGCAGTTCTTC; CDR3 protein: CASMAELAGEQFF
D gene: -; V gene: TRBV28; J gene: TRBJ1-5; clone size: -; CDR3 DNA: TGTGCCAGCAGTTTACAGGGGTTTGGCAATCAGCCCCAGCATTTT; CDR3 protein: CASSLQGFGNQPQHF
D gene: TRBD1; V gene: TRBV2; J gene: TRBJ1-2; clone size: -; CDR3 DNA: TGTGCCAGCAGTGGGGGACAGGGGGGCTATGGCTACACCTTC; CDR3 protein: CASSGGQGGYGYTF
D gene: TRBD2; V gene: TRBV2; J gene: TRBJ2-3; clone size: -; CDR3 DNA: TGTGCCAGCCGTCAACGATCCGGGACTAGCGGAGGTACAGATACGCAGTATTTT; CDR3 protein: CASRQRSGTSGGTDTQYF
D gene: TRBD1; V gene: TRBV5-1; J gene: TRBJ1-5; clone size: -; CDR3 DNA: TGCGCCAGCAGCTTGGCGCCGACAGGGGGATGGGGCAATCAGCCCCAGCATTTT; CDR3 protein: CASSLAPTGGWGNQPQHF
D gene: -; V gene: TRBV5-1; J gene: TRBJ2-5; clone size: once; CDR3 DNA: TGCGCCAGCAGGCGTTACTTCCAAGAGACCCAGTACTTC; CDR3 protein: CASRRYFQETQYF
D gene: -; V gene: TRBV18; J gene: TRBJ2-7; clone size: -; CDR3 DNA: TGTGCCAGCTCACCGGCGGCGGTTACCTACGAGCAGTACTTC; CDR3 protein: CASSPAAVTYEQYF
D gene: -; V gene: TRBV6-5; J gene: TRBJ2-2; clone size: -; CDR3 DNA: TGTGCCAGCAGTTTCCTTGACACCGGGGAGCTGTTTTTT; CDR3 protein: CASSFLDTGELFF
D gene: -; V gene: TRBV5-4; J gene: TRBJ2-7; clone size: -; CDR3 DNA: TGTGCCAGCAGCCCAGGGGAAACCGAGCAGTACTTC; CDR3 protein: CASSPGETEQYF
D gene: -; V gene: TRBV10-2; J gene: TRBJ1-1; clone size: -; CDR3 DNA: TGCGCCAGCAGTGACAGTGAAGCTTTCTTT; CDR3 protein: CASSDSEAFF
D gene: TRBD1; V gene: TRBV6-4; J gene: TRBJ2-1; clone size: -; CDR3 DNA: TGTGCCAGCAGTGAAGGACAGGAATACAATGAGCAGTTCTTC; CDR3 protein: CASSEGQEYNEQFF
D gene: -; V gene: TRBV5-1; J gene: TRBJ2-3; clone size: once; CDR3 DNA: TGCGCCAGCAGCTCACCTAAGGGGCAGTCTCTCTTCACCCGCACAGATACGCAGTATTTT; CDR3 protein: CASSSPKGQSLFTRTDTQYF
D gene: -; V gene: TRBV5-1; J gene: TRBJ2-6; clone size: -; CDR3 DNA: TGCGCCAGCAGCTTGGTTTTAGGGGCCAACGTCCTGACTTTC; CDR3 protein: CASSLVLGANVLTF
D gene: -; V gene: TRBV5-1; J gene: TRBJ2-1; clone size: -; CDR3 DNA: TGCGCCAGCGGCAGGGGAAATGAGCAGTTCTTC; CDR3 protein: CASGRGNEQFF
D gene: -; V gene: TRBV16; J gene: TRBJ2-1; clone size: once; CDR3 DNA: TGTGCCAGCAGCCAAGAAAGGGAGATGGCATTCTACAATGAGCAGTTCTTC; CDR3 protein: CASSQEREMAFYNEQFF
D gene: TRBD1; V gene: TRBV27; J gene: TRBJ1-5; clone size: -; CDR3 DNA: TGTGCCAGCCAGGACAGGGCCACGGGGCAGCCCCAGCATTTT; CDR3 protein: CASQDRATGQPQHF
D gene: -; V gene: TRBV11-2; J gene: TRBJ1-4; clone size: few; CDR3 DNA: TGTGCCAGCAGCTTCACCCTGGGGCAGAATGAAAAACTGTTTTTT; CDR3 protein: CASSFTLGQNEKLFF
D gene: -; V gene: TRBV6-5; J gene: TRBJ2-3; clone size: -; CDR3 DNA: TGTGCCAGCAGTTACGGGTCGGGTCGAGAGTATTTT; CDR3 protein: CASSYGSGREYF
D gene: TRBD1; V gene: TRBV29-1; J gene: TRBJ1-5; clone size: -; CDR3 DNA: TGCAGCGTTGCGACAGGGGTCCACAATCAGCCCCAGCATTTT; CDR3 protein: CSVATGVHNQPQHF
D gene: TRBD2; V gene: TRBV5-4; J gene: TRBJ2-5; clone size: -; CDR3 DNA: TGTGCCAGCAGCCCCCGGACTAGCGGCTACCAAGAGACCCAGTACTTC; CDR3 protein: CASSPRTSGYQETQYF
D gene: TRBD1; V gene: TRBV6-5; J gene: TRBJ2-1; clone size: -; CDR3 DNA: TGTGCCAGCAGTTCCCGGGACAGGTTTTACAATGAGCAGTTCTTC; CDR3 protein: CASSSRDRFYNEQFF
D gene: TRBD2; V gene: TRBV30; J gene: TRBJ2-5; clone size: -; CDR3 DNA: TGTGCACGTACTCTTAGCGGGAGGGGAGAGACCCAGTACTTC; CDR3 protein: CARTLSGRGETQYF
D gene: TRBD1; V gene: TRBV28; J gene: TRBJ1-4; clone size: -; CDR3 DNA: TGTGCCAGCAGTTCCCCTGACAGGGTCAATGAAAAACTGTTTTTT; CDR3 protein: CASSSPDRVNEKLFF
D gene: TRBD1; V gene: TRBV14; J gene: TRBJ2-1; clone size: once; CDR3 DNA: TGTGCCAGCAGCCAACCGGGACAGCCCTACAATGAGCAGTTCTTC; CDR3 protein: CASSQPGQPYNEQFF
D gene: -; V gene: TRBV27; J gene: TRBJ1-1; clone size: -; CDR3 DNA: TGTGCCAGCAGTCCCCGGGAACAAGACACTGAAGCTTTCTTT; CDR3 protein: CASSPREQDTEAFF